Shown below are 24 T cell receptor beta chains from a single sample sequenced in a study of neoadjuvant anti-PD-1 for oral cavity cancer. Time point indicated: after neoadjuvant nivolumab, at surgical resection. TCRdb keeps only in-frame clones here, not all; method: immunoSEQ multiplex PCR. The repertoire consists of approximately 15,000 clones, with 65% to 85% occurring once and the leading ten covering less than 3.5%. This specimen was PBMCs, taken after nivolumab (anti-PD-1) treatment. These receptors all come from a person aged 35 to 85 with oral cavity squamous cell carcinoma.

The chain employs TRBV28 and TRBJ1-5; 8 positions match TRBD1. CDR3 length equals 13 residues. Germline lookup yields CDR1 MDHEN and CDR2 SYDVKM. V dropped 3 bases and J dropped 7; count of bases not matched to a gene: 2. The CDR3 is CASSLGQVQPQHF. The CDR3 DNA follows: TGTGCCAGCAGTTTGGGACAGGTCCAGCCCCAGCATTTT.

The rearrangement joins TRBV5-1 to TRBJ2-2; 10 bases match TRBD2. The CDR3 consists of 17 residues. V lost 4 bases, J lost 7 bases, and 13 bases stayed unmatched. From germline, CDR1 is SGHRS and CDR2 YFSETQ. In DNA form, the CDR3 reads TGCGCCAGCAGCATAAGGACAGCCGGGACTAGCGTCGGGGAGCTGTTTTTT. Protein sequence: CASSIRTAGTSVGELFF.

CDR3 sequence: CASSEAGALEDQETQYF. The CDR3 DNA reads as TGTGCCAGCAGTGAAGCCGGGGCCTTAGAGGACCAAGAGACCCAGTACTTC. The V call is TRBV2, the J call TRBJ2-5; D could derive from TRBD1 or TRBD2 (5 bases each). The V gene lost 0 bases and the J gene lost 0 bases, with 14 bases spanning the gap. Looked up from germline, CDR1 is SNHLY and CDR2 is FYNNEI. The CDR3 has 17 amino acids.

The V gene is TRBV6-5, the J gene TRBJ1-1, with D possibly TRBD1 on 6 matching bases. This CDR3 region has 13 residues. Trimming stripped 7 bases from V and 4 bases from J, with 13 bases between. The V gene's germline CDR1 is MNHEY and CDR2 SVGAGI. As DNA, the CDR3 is TGTGCCAGCATCGACAGGAGGACCACTGAAGCTTTCTTT. Its protein product is CASIDRRTTEAFF.

The rearrangement links TRBV7-2 to TRBJ1-2, with 7 bases lining up with TRBD1. Per the germline V gene, CDR1 is SGHTA and CDR2 is FQGNSA. The CDR3 contains 15 residues. Trimming removed 5 bases from V and 4 bases from J; junction bases left unmatched: 10. The DNA for the CDR3 is TGTGCCAGCAGCCCCTCAGGGGGGGTGGGCTATGGCTACACCTTC. Protein sequence: CASSPSGGVGYGYTF.

The genes are TRBV28 and TRBJ1-1, with D tentatively TRBD1 (6 bases). The CDR3 length is 19 residues. Per the germline V gene, CDR1 is MDHEN and CDR2 is SYDVKM. The germline V and J ends were trimmed by 7 bases and 5 bases, with 32 bases remaining between them. The CDR3 region is CASTPLGGLREGEGTEAFF. The CDR3 DNA reads TGTGCCAGCACCCCTCTGGGGGGACTTAGAGAGGGGGAGGGAACTGAAGCTTTCTTT.

The CDR3 DNA follows: TGTGCCAGCAGTTATACAGGGGGAAAGAATCAGCCCCAGCATTTT. Protein sequence: CASSYTGGKNQPQHF. This rearrangement joins TRBV28 to TRBJ1-5; 8 bases agree with TRBD1. The V and J ends lost 4 bases and 4 bases, in that order; junction bases with no gene match: 6. CDR1 MDHEN and CDR2 SYDVKM come from the germline V gene. CDR3 length: 15 residues.

This chain connects TRBV12-5 to TRBJ2-5; D is perhaps TRBD1 (5 bases). The CDR3 is 13 residues long. The germline CDR1 and CDR2 sequences are LGHNT and FRNRAP. Trimming shortened V by 5 bases and J by 4 bases, and 11 bases separated the two germline ends. The CDR3 DNA reads TGTGCTAGTGGTAAAGGACACGGAGAGACCCAGTACTTC. Protein: CASGKGHGETQYF.

This chain uses TRBV5-1 with TRBJ2-2; 7 bases are a match to TRBD1. After removal of 0 bases from V and 2 bases from J, the junction contained 1 base not matched to a gene. Germline V lookup: CDR1 SGHRS, CDR2 YFSETQ. The CDR3 loop spans 15 amino acids. CDR3: CASSLGQGNTGELFF. Written as DNA, the CDR3 is TGCGCCAGCAGCTTGGGACAGGGAAACACCGGGGAGCTGTTTTTT.

There are a few counts of this clone. V usage is TRBV27 and J usage is TRBJ2-7; 9 nucleotides match TRBD1. J gave up 5 bases and V 5 bases, and 10 bases lay outside the gene matches. The CDR3 length is 15 residues. Looked up from germline, CDR1 is MNHEY and CDR2 is SMNVEV (reference sequence). CDR3 protein: CASSNRRDRDHEQYF. The CDR3 nucleotides read TGTGCCAGCAGTAACCGTCGGGACAGGGACCACGAGCAGTACTTC.

The rearrangement joins TRBV19 to TRBJ1-5; no definite D call. The CDR3 has 19 residues. The germline gives CDR1 LNHDA, CDR2 SQIVND (reference sequence). Trimming removed 8 bases at V and 0 bases at J, with 26 bases between. The CDR3 is CASHHSPYAALYSNQPQHF. CDR3 in DNA: TGTGCCAGTCACCACTCGCCGTATGCAGCCCTATATAGCAATCAGCCCCAGCATTTT.

This chain uses TRBV19 with TRBJ2-5; D is tentatively TRBD1 or TRBD2 (5 bases each). CDR1 and CDR2 from the germline V gene are LNHDA and SQIVND (reference sequence). V was clipped by 1 base and J by 2 bases, with 8 bases between them. The CDR3 is 14 residues long. CDR3 sequence: CASSIGDGQETQYF. The DNA for the CDR3 is TGTGCCAGTAGTATAGGGGACGGTCAAGAGACCCAGTACTTC.

V and J are TRBV28 and TRBJ2-4, with a possible D match to TRBD2 (5 bases). Germline-derived CDR1 and CDR2 are MDHEN and SYDVKM. The length of the CDR3 is 17 residues. V lost 3 bases, J lost 0 bases, and 15 bases lay in between. CDR3: CASSLAPKRQAKNIQYF. The CDR3 DNA follows: TGTGCCAGCAGTTTGGCTCCGAAGCGGCAAGCCAAAAACATTCAGTACTTC. Filled out from reference TRBV28 and TRBJ2-4, the complete variable domain reads DVKVTQSSRYLVKRTGEKVFLECVQDMDHENMFWYRQDPGLGLRLIYFSYDVKMKEKGDIPEGYSVSREKKERFSLILESASTNQTSMYLCASSLAPKRQAKNIQYFGAGTRLSVL.

The V gene is TRBV5-4, the J gene TRBJ1-2, with 7 positions matching TRBD1. CDR3 length: 17 residues. Germline CDR1 reads SGHNT; CDR2 reads YYREEE (reference sequence). V lost 0 bases, J lost 2 bases, and 10 bases stayed unmatched. CDR3 nucleotides: TGTGCCAGCAGCTTGGCCCAGGGGGGGGCGCCAAACTATGGCTACACCTTC. It yields the protein CASSLAQGGAPNYGYTF.

The chain is built from TRBV28 and TRBJ2-2; D perhaps matches TRBD2 (5 bases). V was cut by 7 bases and J by 6 bases, with 18 bases left in between. The V gene's germline CDR1 is MDHEN and CDR2 SYDVKM. The CDR3 has 15 amino acids. CDR3 amino acids: CASTIGDAGAGELFF. Written as DNA, the CDR3 is TGTGCCAGCACCATCGGGGATGCCGGGGCCGGGGAGCTGTTTTTT.

This chain joins TRBV30 and TRBJ2-7; TRBD2 aligns across 7 bases. Germline V gene sequence: CDR1 GTSNPN, CDR2 SVGIG (reference sequence). This CDR3 comprises 14 residues. V lost 3 bases and J lost 3; bases outside the gene matches: 8. CDR3 coding DNA: TGTGCCTGGAGAGAGGAGCGGGGCCACTACGAGCAGTACTTC. Amino acids: CAWREERGHYEQYF.

This sequence joins TRBV6-1 and TRBJ2-7, with no clear D. The CDR3 is 11 amino acids. Trimming removed 5 bases at V and 0 bases at J, with 2 bases between. CDR1 is MNHNS and CDR2 is SASEGT in the germline V gene. CDR3 in DNA: TGTGCCAGCAGTCCCTCCTACGAGCAGTACTTC. Translation gives CASSPSYEQYF.

This chain uses TRBV2 with TRBJ1-5; no definite D call. V dropped 3 bases and J dropped 4 bases, with 4 bases sitting between them. The germline V gene has CDR1 SNHLY and CDR2 FYNNEI. This CDR3 contains 12 residues. The CDR3, as DNA: TGTGCCAGCAGTGACGGAAATCAGCCCCAGCATTTT. It codes for CASSDGNQPQHF.

V is TRBV6-5 and J is TRBJ2-3; the D is unclear. The germline CDR1 and CDR2 sequences are MNHEY and SVGAGI. The CDR3 contains 14 residues. The V end lost 2 bases, the J end lost 2 bases, and 8 bases lay between the germline ends. The CDR3 DNA reads TGTGCCAGCAGTTACGCTCTGTCCACAGATACGCAGTATTTT. The encoded protein is CASSYALSTDTQYF.

Note on this clone: The junction departs from germline at one end; a sequencing error may be responsible. V is TRBV7-9 and J is TRBJ1-1; D possibly corresponds to TRBD1 (5 bases). The CDR3 is made up of 15 amino acids. Germline V gives CDR1 SEHNR, CDR2 FQNEAQ (reference sequence). The CDR3 region has the DNA TGTGCCAGCAGCATAGCGTCAGGGACTACCACTGAAGCTTTCTTT. It translates to CASSIASGTTTEAFF. Complete variable domain (other parts from reference TRBV7-9 and TRBJ1-1): DTGVSQNPRHKITKRGQNVTFRCDPISEHNRLYWYRQTLGQGPEFLTYFQNEAQLEKSRLLSDRFSAERPKGSFSTLEIQRTEQGDSAMYLCASSIASGTTTEAFFGQGTRLTVV.

The CDR3 loop is CASSFERVSYEQYF. The CDR3, as DNA: TGTGCCAGCAGCTTTGAGCGGGTCTCCTACGAGCAGTACTTC. The rearrangement joins TRBV11-2 to TRBJ2-7; D might be TRBD2 (6 bases). The CDR3 runs to 14 residues. CDR1 is SGHAT, CDR2 FQNNGV, per germline. V lost 3 bases, J lost 0 bases, and 9 bases lay in between.

This sequence joins TRBV27 and TRBJ2-2; 8 nucleotides agree with TRBD2. The CDR3 is 13 amino acids. Germline V gene sequence: CDR1 MNHEY, CDR2 SMNVEV (reference sequence). V shed 4 bases, J shed 7 bases, and the junction held 2 bases outside the gene matches. CDR3 in DNA: TGTGCCAGCAGTTGGCGGGAGGTCGGGGAGCTGTTTTTT. This encodes CASSWREVGELFF.

This chain links TRBV9 with TRBJ2-7; 8 positions agree with TRBD1. The V and J ends lost 5 bases and 3 bases, in that order; junction bases with no gene match: 16. The CDR3 loop spans 17 amino acids. Per germline, CDR1 SGDLS and CDR2 YYNGEE. CDR3 nucleotides: TGTGCCAGCAGAGCAACTCCAGGGGGCGGACCCTACTACGAGCAGTACTTC. Amino acids: CASRATPGGGPYYEQYF.

The chain recombines TRBV6-1 with TRBJ2-1, with D unclear. The length of the CDR3 is 12 residues. The V and J ends lost 1 base and 11 bases respectively, with 9 bases between them. Germline V gives CDR1 MNHNS, CDR2 SASEGT. The CDR3 is CASSEGRRQQFF. CDR3 nucleotides: TGTGCCAGCAGTGAAGGGAGAAGGCAGCAGTTCTTC.